Each of the 16 T cell receptor beta chains below was sequenced from the same sample in a study. TCRdb itself ran the 5' RACE reads through MiXCR, one entry per CDR3 protein. Altogether around 37,000 distinct CDR3 sequences are present, 25% to 30% being singletons, with the ten largest covering around 3.9%. The sequencing input was memory CD4+ T cells sorted from a lymph node. This sample's subset: memory CD4+ T cells, CD4+CD45RO+CD25-. All receptors derive from a female donor with breast cancer.

This clonotype appeared a few times. V is TRBV12-3 or TRBV12-4 and J is TRBJ1-5, with D maybe TRBD1 (5 bases). This CDR3 has 14 amino acids. The V end was cut by 6 bases, the J end by 3 bases, with 12 bases between. The CDR3 loop reads CASRPQGANQPQHF. The DNA of the CDR3 is TGTGCCAGCAGGCCGCAGGGAGCCAATCAGCCCCAGCATTTT.

The sample holds many counts of this clonotype. The J gene is TRBJ1-6, the V gene TRBV20-1, with D possibly matching TRBD1 (5 bases). Germline V gives CDR1 DFQATT, CDR2 SNEGSKA (reference sequence). This CDR3 region has 14 residues. V gave up 2 bases and J gave up 12 bases, with 17 bases separating them. CDR3: CSARSGTAIRPLHF. CDR3 nucleotide sequence: TGCAGTGCTAGATCCGGGACGGCGATTCGACCCCTCCACTTT.

This clonotype has just one count. This chain links TRBV6-2 or TRBV6-3 with TRBJ2-1, with 14 bases lining up with TRBD2. J lost 9 bases, V lost 6 bases, and 4 bases had no gene match. This CDR3 has 14 amino acids. Germline V CDR1 and CDR2: MNHEY, SVGEGT. This CDR3 is CASRTSGRALEQFF. The CDR3 nucleotides read TGTGCCAGCAGGACTAGCGGGAGGGCCCTTGAGCAGTTCTTC.

V usage is TRBV27 and J usage is TRBJ2-5; 9 bases agree with TRBD2. There are 17 residues in the CDR3. Germline V gene sequence: CDR1 MNHEY, CDR2 SMNVEV (reference sequence). With V trimmed by 5 bases and J by 3 bases, 13 bases remained unmatched. CDR3 DNA: TGTGCCAGCAGTCTCCTTTCTAGCGGGGCTGCTGAAGAGACCCAGTACTTC. This encodes CASSLLSSGAAEETQYF.

This sequence joins TRBV15 and TRBJ1-5; no clear D gene. Per the germline V gene, CDR1 is LNHNV and CDR2 is YYDKDF (reference sequence). The CDR3 has 14 residues. Trimming left V 0 bases short and J 6 bases short, with 9 bases between. CDR3 region: CATSRDQVAQPQHF. The CDR3 DNA follows: TGTGCCACCAGCAGAGATCAAGTAGCTCAGCCCCAGCATTTT.

This clonotype appeared many times. This chain links TRBV13 with TRBJ2-5; D is uncertain. The V gene lost 4 bases and the J gene lost 5 bases, with 14 bases spanning the gap. This CDR3 comprises 14 residues. The V gene's germline CDR1 is PRHDT and CDR2 FYEKMQ (reference sequence). CDR3 bases: TGTGCCAGCAGCTCCCAACTTATTCGTGAGACCCAGTACTTC. It translates to CASSSQLIRETQYF.

The V and J genes are TRBV20-1 and TRBJ2-5, with 11 bases identical to TRBD2. CDR3 length: 14 amino acids. The junction had 7 bases not matched to a gene; V was cut back by 5 bases and J by 5 bases. CDR1 is DFQATT, CDR2 SNEGSKA, per germline (reference sequence). Here the CDR3 DNA reads TGCAGTGCTCTCGGGACTAGCGGCCTTGAGACCCAGTACTTC. The encoded protein is CSALGTSGLETQYF.

This clonotype was observed a handful of times. CDR3 coding DNA: TGCAGTGCCGACAGGGTAGGTCGCAATCAGCCCCAGCATTTT. This encodes CSADRVGRNQPQHF. This chain joins TRBV20-1 and TRBJ1-5; TRBD1 aligns across 7 bases. The ends lost 6 bases at V and 2 bases at J; junction bases unmatched: 7. Germline CDR1 and CDR2: DFQATT and SNEGSKA (reference sequence). The CDR3 extends over 14 amino acids.

Concerning this clonotype: Compared with germline, one end of the junction differs, possibly owing to a read error. The rearrangement joins TRBV10-3 to TRBJ2-1, with D possibly matching TRBD2 (5 bases). The length of the CDR3 is 13 residues. Germline V gene sequence: CDR1 ENHRY, CDR2 SYGVKD. CDR3 protein: CASSDFSADEQFF. CDR3 nucleotide sequence: TGCGCCAGCAGTGATTTTTCAGCGGATGAGCAGTTCTTC.

Only one count was recorded for this clonotype. J is TRBJ2-3 and V is TRBV18; TRBD2 is a possible D gene (6 bases). This CDR3 is 15 amino acids long. Between the trimmed V and J ends, which lost 3 bases and 6 bases, there was a span of 16 bases. Per germline, CDR1 KGHSH and CDR2 LQKENI. The DNA for the CDR3 is TGTGCCAGCTCACCTATCGGGAGTATATCCGATACGCAGTATTTT. This encodes CASSPIGSISDTQYF.

This clonotype was recorded at least ten times. The chain is built from TRBV20-1 and TRBJ2-5; TRBD2 aligns across 7 bases. After removal of 0 bases from V and 6 bases from J, the junction contained 16 bases not matched to a gene. This CDR3 comprises 17 residues. The germline V gene has CDR1 DFQATT and CDR2 SNEGSKA (reference sequence). CDR3 residues: CSARDGERAGAGKTQYF. The CDR3 DNA reads TGCAGTGCTAGAGATGGCGAACGGGCGGGAGCAGGAAAGACCCAGTACTTC.

Notes on this clonotype: A read error may produce the germline difference seen at one junction end. This rearrangement joins TRBV6-2 or TRBV6-3 to TRBJ2-7, with no clear D. The CDR3 has 12 residues. The germline V gene has CDR1 MNHEY and CDR2 SVGEGT. The CDR3 sequence: CASSHPIYEQYF. CDR3 sequence (DNA): TGTGCCAGCAGTCATCCTATCTACGAGCAGTATTTC.

The gene calls are TRBV29-1 and TRBJ2-7; D perhaps matches TRBD1 (6 bases). The CDR3 extends over 11 amino acids. The V and J ends lost 4 bases and 7 bases respectively, with 11 bases between them. CDR1 and CDR2 (germline): SQVTM, ANQGSEA. The chain's CDR3 is CSVGTGSEQYF. CDR3 sequence (DNA): TGCAGCGTTGGAACAGGGAGTGAGCAGTACTTC.

V gene TRBV5-1 combines with J gene TRBJ2-5; 9 bases fit TRBD2. With V trimmed by 0 bases and J by 6 bases, 9 bases remained unmatched. The germline V gene encodes CDR1 SGHRS and CDR2 YFSETQ. CDR3 length: 16 residues. CDR3 nucleotides: TGCGCCAGCAGCTTGGGGCCGGGACTAGCTTCGCAGACCCAGTACTTC. Protein sequence: CASSLGPGLASQTQYF.

The chain links TRBV3-1 to TRBJ2-1; a possible D gene is TRBD1 (7 bases). CDR3 size: 18 residues. From germline, CDR1 is LGHDT and CDR2 YNNKEL (reference sequence). The V and J ends lost 0 bases and 0 bases respectively, with 15 bases between them. CDR3 sequence: CASSQDRGRGSSYNEQFF. The CDR3 DNA reads TGTGCCAGCAGCCAAGATAGGGGGCGGGGAAGCTCCTACAATGAGCAGTTCTTC.

This rearrangement joins TRBV29-1 to TRBJ2-1; 13 bases map to TRBD2. CDR1 is SQVTM and CDR2 is ANQGSEA in the germline V gene. The CDR3 consists of 15 residues. V lost 8 bases, J lost 8 bases, and 12 bases stayed unmatched. CDR3 coding DNA: TGCAGCCCCCTCGCCCGGACTAGCGGGGGCGATGAGCAGTTCTTC. It specifies CSPLARTSGGDEQFF.